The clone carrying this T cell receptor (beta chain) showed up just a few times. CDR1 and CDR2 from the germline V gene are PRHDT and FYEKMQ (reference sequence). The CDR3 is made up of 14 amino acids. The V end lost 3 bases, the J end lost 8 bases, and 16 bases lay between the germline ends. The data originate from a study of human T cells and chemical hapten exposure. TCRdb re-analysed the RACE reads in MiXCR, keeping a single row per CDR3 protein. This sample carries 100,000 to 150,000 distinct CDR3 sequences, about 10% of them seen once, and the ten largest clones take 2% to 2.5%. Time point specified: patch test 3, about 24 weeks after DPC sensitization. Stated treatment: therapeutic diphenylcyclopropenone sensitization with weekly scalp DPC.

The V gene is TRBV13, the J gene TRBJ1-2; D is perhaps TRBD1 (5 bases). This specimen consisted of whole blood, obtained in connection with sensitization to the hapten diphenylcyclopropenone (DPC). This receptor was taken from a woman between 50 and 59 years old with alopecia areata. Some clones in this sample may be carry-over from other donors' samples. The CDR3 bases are TGTGCCAGCAGCTTTTCTCGGGGCAGGGACGGCTACACCTTC. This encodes CASSFSRGRDGYTF.